Listed here are 20 T cell receptor beta chains from one sample, sequenced in a study of T cell responses to AZD1222 COVID-19 vaccine. TCRdb's copy holds only in-frame clones and misses some; the assay was immunoSEQ multiplex PCR. Of about 130,000 clones in the sample, 93% were seen once. Sample: peripheral blood, taken on day 0 of AZD1222 vaccination. Every receptor here comes from an adult in good health.

The chain joins TRBV7-2 to TRBJ2-7, with 10 bases aligning to TRBD2. The trim removed 5 bases at V and 2 bases at J, leaving 9 bases unmatched. CDR3 length equals 16 residues. Germline assignment: CDR1 SGHTA and CDR2 FQGNSA. This chain's CDR3 is CASSLTGTSVPYEQYF. The CDR3 DNA reads TGTGCCAGCAGCCTTACCGGGACTAGCGTTCCCTACGAGCAGTACTTC.

The chain uses TRBV7-3 and TRBJ2-1, with D perhaps being TRBD1 or TRBD2 (5 bases each). Trimming removed 5 bases at V and 5 bases at J, with 19 bases between. Per germline, CDR1 SGHTA and CDR2 FQGTGA. The length of the CDR3 is 16 residues. As DNA, the CDR3 is TGTGCCAGCAGCCCCCTTGGGGGAGTATACGACAATGAGCAGTTCTTC. Translation: CASSPLGGVYDNEQFF. Drawing the rest from reference TRBV7-3 and TRBJ2-1, the complete variable domain is GAGVSQTPSNKVTEKGKYVELRCDPISGHTALYWYRQSLGQGPEFLIYFQGTGAADDSGLPNDRFFAVRPEGSVSTLKIQRTERGDSAVYLCASSPLGGVYDNEQFFGPGTRLTVL.

The genes are TRBV18 and TRBJ1-3; D unclear. The CDR3 covers 16 residues. CDR1 and CDR2 from the germline V gene are KGHSH and LQKENI. V lost 2 bases and J 0 bases, leaving 11 bases between the germline ends. CDR3 protein: CASSPTRASSGNTIYF. The CDR3 DNA follows: TGTGCCAGCTCACCAACTCGGGCCTCCTCTGGAAACACCATATATTTT.

V is TRBV28 and J is TRBJ1-5, with D possibly TRBD1 on 5 matching bases. The V end was cut by 6 bases, the J end by 4 bases, with 22 bases between. The V gene's germline CDR1 is MDHEN and CDR2 SYDVKM. The length of the CDR3 is 17 residues. CDR3 DNA: TGTGCCAGCAGCTCCGAAAGACAGTCGGGAAGGAATCAGCCCCAGCATTTT. Protein sequence: CASSSERQSGRNQPQHF.

The chain couples TRBV28 to TRBJ2-3; a possible D gene is TRBD1 (7 bases). Looked up from germline, CDR1 is MDHEN and CDR2 is SYDVKM. The ends were cut back, 6 bases at V and 3 bases at J, with 16 bases in the middle. The CDR3 sequence is 15 residues long. The CDR3 is CASSLAGQLTDTQYF. The DNA for the CDR3 is TGTGCCAGCAGCCTGGCGGGACAGCTAACAGATACGCAGTATTTT. The whole variable domain, remainder taken from reference TRBV28 and TRBJ2-3, is DVKVTQSSRYLVKRTGEKVFLECVQDMDHENMFWYRQDPGLGLRLIYFSYDVKMKEKGDIPEGYSVSREKKERFSLILESASTNQTSMYLCASSLAGQLTDTQYFGPGTRLTVL.

The rearrangement uses TRBV10-3 and TRBJ2-7; TRBD1 might be the D (5 bases). CDR1 and CDR2 (germline): ENHRY, SYGVKD. Trimming pared 1 base from V and 1 base from J, leaving 8 bases between. This CDR3 comprises 14 residues. The CDR3 DNA is TGTGCCATCAGTGAGTTTGACAGTTCCTACGAGCAGTACTTC. Its protein product is CAISEFDSSYEQYF.

The chain has TRBV5-4 and TRBJ1-1; D may be TRBD1 (6 bases). Germline V lookup: CDR1 SGHNT, CDR2 YYREEE (reference sequence). The ends were cut back, 0 bases at V and 0 bases at J, with 21 bases in the middle. The CDR3 consists of 19 residues. The CDR3 coding sequence is TGTGCCAGCAGCTTGGGGGCCCAACACAGGGCCCGAATGAACACTGAAGCTTTCTTT. The encoded protein is CASSLGAQHRARMNTEAFF. The full variable domain, rest sourced from reference TRBV5-4 and TRBJ1-1, is ETGVTQSPTHLIKTRGQQVTLRCSSQSGHNTVSWYQQALGQGPQFIFQYYREEENGRGNFPPRFSGLQFPNYSSELNVNALELDDSALYLCASSLGAQHRARMNTEAFFGQGTRLTVV.

The genes are TRBV7-9 and TRBJ2-1; 9 nucleotides line up with TRBD2. Germline CDR1 reads SEHNR; CDR2 reads FQNEAQ (reference sequence). V lost 0 bases and J lost 6; bases outside the gene matches: 3. The CDR3 length is 15 residues. The DNA for the CDR3 is TGTGCCAGCAGCTTAGCGGCGGGGGGGCGCAATGAGCAGTTCTTC. Protein sequence: CASSLAAGGRNEQFF.

The V gene is TRBV18, the J gene TRBJ2-2; 8 nucleotides agree with TRBD2. Looked up from germline, CDR1 is KGHSH and CDR2 is LQKENI. The V segment lost 3 bases and the J segment 0 bases; nucleotides outside the gene matches: 6. This CDR3 has 17 amino acids. DNA for the CDR3: TGTGCCAGCTCACCCGTCGGGGGGGGATCGAACACCGGGGAGCTGTTTTTT. This sequence encodes CASSPVGGGSNTGELFF. The full variable domain, with the rest looked up from reference TRBV18 and TRBJ2-2, is NAGVMQNPRHLVRRRGQEARLRCSPMKGHSHVYWYRQLPEEGLKFMVYLQKENIIDESGMPKERFSAEFPKEGPSILRIQQVVRGDSAAYFCASSPVGGGSNTGELFFGEGSRLTVL.

This clone was picked up a small number of times. V is TRBV7-9 and J is TRBJ1-5; no reliable D call. Between the trimmed V and J ends, which lost 1 base and 0 bases, there was a span of 4 bases. CDR3 length: 14 amino acids. CDR1 SEHNR and CDR2 FQNEAQ come from the germline V gene (reference sequence). The CDR3 DNA reads TGTGCCAGCAGCTTAGGGAATAGCAATCAGCCCCAGCATTTT. Residues: CASSLGNSNQPQHF. The full variable domain, its missing parts supplied by reference TRBV7-9 and TRBJ1-5, is DTGVSQNPRHKITKRGQNVTFRCDPISEHNRLYWYRQTLGQGPEFLTYFQNEAQLEKSRLLSDRFSAERPKGSFSTLEIQRTEQGDSAMYLCASSLGNSNQPQHFGDGTRLSIL.

V usage is TRBV9 and J usage is TRBJ2-1; TRBD2 matches 7 bases. Losses at the gene ends were 0 bases for V and 6 bases for J; bases not matched to a gene: 6. This CDR3 is built from 15 residues. Germline loops: CDR1 SGDLS, CDR2 YYNGEE. This CDR3 is CASSVGSGIGNEQFF. The CDR3, as DNA: TGTGCCAGCAGCGTAGGGAGCGGGATAGGCAATGAGCAGTTCTTC.

The V and J genes are TRBV3-1 (or the pseudogene TRBV3-2) and TRBJ1-1; D remains ambiguous. Trimming left V 0 bases short and J 7 bases short, with 21 bases between. CDR1 is LGHDT and CDR2 is YNNKEL in the germline V gene (reference sequence). The CDR3 contains 17 residues. In nucleotides, the CDR3 is TGTGCCAGCAGCCAAGATAGAGGTAAGGGCAGACTAGATGAAGCTTTCTTT. Translated: CASSQDRGKGRLDEAFF.

The CDR3 is CASSPLRWDNEQFF. The CDR3 bases are TGTGCCAGCAGCCCCCTACGATGGGACAATGAGCAGTTCTTC. This rearrangement joins TRBV27 to TRBJ2-1; D is uncertain. The CDR3 totals 14 residues. Germline V gene data show CDR1 as MNHEY and CDR2 as SMNVEV (reference sequence). The ends were cut back, 6 bases at V and 5 bases at J, with 14 bases in the middle.

This chain links TRBV7-9 with TRBJ2-7, with D possibly matching TRBD2 (5 bases). The V and J ends lost 5 bases and 3 bases respectively, with 14 bases between them. The CDR3 consists of 14 residues. CDR1 and CDR2 (germline): SEHNR, FQNEAQ (reference sequence). The CDR3 DNA reads TGTGCCAGCAGCCGTCTGACTAACGACTACGAGCAGTACTTC. Translated, it gives CASSRLTNDYEQYF.

V is TRBV10-2 and J is TRBJ2-5, with TRBD2 as a possible D gene (6 bases). The germline CDR1 and CDR2 sequences are WSHSY and SAAADI. The CDR3 has 15 amino acids. V was cut by 0 bases and J by 5 bases, with 13 bases left in between. The CDR3 DNA is TGCGCCAGCAGTGAGTCGATTCACAGCGGGGAGACCCAGTACTTC. Protein sequence: CASSESIHSGETQYF.

This chain links TRBV21-1 with TRBJ1-2; the table names TRBD1, a call not compared with the DNA. TRBV21-1 is reported as a pseudogene. CDR3 length: 13 amino acids. CDR3 coding DNA: TGTGCCAGCAACATGGGACAGTTACATGGCTACACCTTC. Amino acid sequence: CASNMGQLHGYTF.

The chain combines TRBV19 with TRBJ1-2; D may be TRBD1 (5 bases). V lost 7 bases and J 2 bases, leaving 14 bases between the germline ends. Germline V gives CDR1 LNHDA, CDR2 SQIVND (reference sequence). CDR3 length: 14 amino acids. CDR3 nucleotide sequence: TGTGCCAGTATCCAACCGGGGGTCAACTATGGCTACACCTTC. Amino acid sequence: CASIQPGVNYGYTF. The complete variable domain, with remaining parts taken from reference TRBV19 and TRBJ1-2, reads DGGITQSPKYLFRKEGQNVTLSCEQNLNHDAMYWYRQDPGQGLRLIYYSQIVNDFQKGDIAEGYSVSREKKESFPLTVTSAQKNPTAFYLCASIQPGVNYGYTFGSGTRLTVV.

This chain joins TRBV19 and TRBJ1-1; a weak D match, TRBD1 (6 bases). From germline, CDR1 is LNHDA and CDR2 SQIVND (reference sequence). Trimming took 6 bases from V and 2 from J, leaving 10 bases between them. The CDR3 covers 13 residues. The CDR3 DNA reads TGTGCCAGTAGCCCACAGGGTAACACTGAAGCTTTCTTT. Protein: CASSPQGNTEAFF.

This chain connects TRBV27 to TRBJ1-2, with D possibly matching TRBD1 (5 bases). Trimming stripped 3 bases from V and 8 bases from J, with 10 bases between. CDR1 MNHEY and CDR2 SMNVEV come from the germline V gene (reference sequence). The CDR3 extends over 12 amino acids. The CDR3 coding sequence is TGTGCCAGCAGTTTTTCAGGGAGCGGCTACACCTTC. This sequence encodes CASSFSGSGYTF.

CDR3 DNA: TGTGCCAGCTCACTTGGATGGGGCACAGATACGCAGTATTTT. It encodes CASSLGWGTDTQYF. The chain has TRBV18 and TRBJ2-3; D is unresolved. V was clipped by 4 bases and J by 1 base, with 9 bases between them. CDR1 and CDR2 from the germline V gene are KGHSH and LQKENI. This CDR3 is built from 14 residues.